The 2 T cell receptor beta chains given below trace back to one sample, sequenced in a study of blood T cell repertoires in COVID-19. Data came from immunoSEQ multiplex PCR; TCRdb stores just in-frame clones and leaves some out. Here the sample spans around 300,000 clones, roughly nine tenths being singletons. Material: PBMCs or T cells enriched from blood (not recorded which). The receptors come from a woman in her sixties or seventies who had recovered from COVID-19.

The chain joins TRBV7-9 to TRBJ2-5, with a tentative D call TRBD2 (6 bases). V lost 5 bases and J lost 5, with 18 bases in between. Germline CDR1 is SEHNR and CDR2 is FQNEAQ (reference sequence). The CDR3 length is 15 residues. The CDR3 DNA follows: TGTGCCAGCAGCCCGCGGGACTCCCTAAGGGAGACCCAGTACTTC. This encodes CASSPRDSLRETQYF.

This chain joins TRBV5-1 and TRBJ1-2; no reliable D call. V was cut by 1 base and J by 1 base, with 8 bases left in between. Germline CDR1 and CDR2: SGHRS and YFSETQ. The CDR3 is 14 residues long. As DNA, the CDR3 is TGCGCCAGCAGCTTGTTAGATGGTAACTATGGCTACACCTTC. Its protein product is CASSLLDGNYGYTF.